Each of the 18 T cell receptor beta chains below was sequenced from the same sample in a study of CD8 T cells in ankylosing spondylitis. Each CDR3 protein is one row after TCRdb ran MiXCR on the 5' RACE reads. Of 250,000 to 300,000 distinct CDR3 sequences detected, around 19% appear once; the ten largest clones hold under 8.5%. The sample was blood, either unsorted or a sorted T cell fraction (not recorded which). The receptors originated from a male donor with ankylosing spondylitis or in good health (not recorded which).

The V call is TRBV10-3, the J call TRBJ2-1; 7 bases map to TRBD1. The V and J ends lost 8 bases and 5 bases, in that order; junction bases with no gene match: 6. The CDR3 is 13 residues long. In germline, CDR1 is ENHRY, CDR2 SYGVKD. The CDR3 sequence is CAIRGTENNEQFF. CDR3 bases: TGTGCCATCCGAGGGACAGAAAACAATGAGCAGTTCTTC.

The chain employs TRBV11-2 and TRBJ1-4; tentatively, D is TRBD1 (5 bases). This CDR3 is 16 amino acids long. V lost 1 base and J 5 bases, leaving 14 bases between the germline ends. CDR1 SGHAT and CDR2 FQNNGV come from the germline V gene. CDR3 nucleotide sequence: TGTGCCAGCAGCTTAGGGGACGGGGAAGCCAATGAAAAACTGTTTTTT. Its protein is CASSLGDGEANEKLFF.

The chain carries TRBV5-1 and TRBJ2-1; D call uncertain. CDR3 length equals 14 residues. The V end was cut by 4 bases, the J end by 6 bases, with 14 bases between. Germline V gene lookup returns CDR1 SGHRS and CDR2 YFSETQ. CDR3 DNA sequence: TGCGCCAGCAGCCGCAACGTCCTCGGCAATGAGCAGTTCTTC. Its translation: CASSRNVLGNEQFF.

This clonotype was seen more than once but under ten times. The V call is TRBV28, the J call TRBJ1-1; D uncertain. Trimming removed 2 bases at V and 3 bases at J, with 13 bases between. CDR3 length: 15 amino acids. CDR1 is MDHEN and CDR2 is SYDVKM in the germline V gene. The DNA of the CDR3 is TGTGCCAGCAGTTTAATCGGCAGGAGGGACACTGAAGCTTTCTTT. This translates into CASSLIGRRDTEAFF.

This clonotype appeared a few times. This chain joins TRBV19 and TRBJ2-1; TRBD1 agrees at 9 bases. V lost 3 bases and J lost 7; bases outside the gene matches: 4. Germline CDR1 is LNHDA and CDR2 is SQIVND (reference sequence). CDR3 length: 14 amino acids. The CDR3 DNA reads TGTGCCAGTAGTATCGGGACAGGGTTGAATGAGCAGTTCTTC. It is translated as CASSIGTGLNEQFF.

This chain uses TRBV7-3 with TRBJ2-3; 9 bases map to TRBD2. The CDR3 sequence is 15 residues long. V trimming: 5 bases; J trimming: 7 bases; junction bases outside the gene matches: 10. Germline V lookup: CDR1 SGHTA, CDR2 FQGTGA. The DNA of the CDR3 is TGTGCCAGCAGCCCCTCGGGGACTAGCATGAATACGCAGTATTTT. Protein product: CASSPSGTSMNTQYF. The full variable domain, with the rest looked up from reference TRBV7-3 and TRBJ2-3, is GAGVSQTPSNKVTEKGKYVELRCDPISGHTALYWYRQSLGQGPEFLIYFQGTGAADDSGLPNDRFFAVRPEGSVSTLKIQRTERGDSAVYLCASSPSGTSMNTQYFGPGTRLTVL.

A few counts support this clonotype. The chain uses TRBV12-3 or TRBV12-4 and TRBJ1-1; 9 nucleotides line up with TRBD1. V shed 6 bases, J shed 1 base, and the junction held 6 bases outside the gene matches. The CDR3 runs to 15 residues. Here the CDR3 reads CASRKTGGANTEAFF. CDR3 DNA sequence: TGTGCCAGCAGAAAAACAGGGGGCGCGAACACTGAAGCTTTCTTT.

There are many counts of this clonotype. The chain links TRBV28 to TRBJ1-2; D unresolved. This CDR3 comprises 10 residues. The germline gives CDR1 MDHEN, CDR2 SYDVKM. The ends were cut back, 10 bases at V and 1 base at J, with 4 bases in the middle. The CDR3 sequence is CATLNYGYTF. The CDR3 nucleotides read TGTGCCACCCTTAACTATGGCTACACCTTC.

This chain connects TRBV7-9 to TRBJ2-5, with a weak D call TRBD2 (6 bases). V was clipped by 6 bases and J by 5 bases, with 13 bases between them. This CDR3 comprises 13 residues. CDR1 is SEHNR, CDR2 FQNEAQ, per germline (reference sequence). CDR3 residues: CASSPTGDETQYF. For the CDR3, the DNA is TGTGCCAGCAGTCCGACGGGGGACGAGACCCAGTACTTC. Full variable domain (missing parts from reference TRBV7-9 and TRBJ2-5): DTGVSQNPRHKITKRGQNVTFRCDPISEHNRLYWYRQTLGQGPEFLTYFQNEAQLEKSRLLSDRFSAERPKGSFSTLEIQRTEQGDSAMYLCASSPTGDETQYFGPGTRLLVL.

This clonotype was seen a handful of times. CDR3 DNA sequence: TGCGCCAGCAGCTTGGCGGGAATCTCCTACAATGAGCAGTTCTTC. Amino acids: CASSLAGISYNEQFF. V usage is TRBV5-1 and J usage is TRBJ2-1; a weak D match, TRBD2 (5 bases). Germline-derived CDR1 and CDR2 are SGHRS and YFSETQ. The CDR3 loop spans 15 amino acids. V shed 0 bases and J shed 0 bases, with 7 bases lying between them. The entire variable domain, with the rest obtained from reference TRBV5-1 and TRBJ2-1, is as follows: KAGVTQTPRYLIKTRGQQVTLSCSPISGHRSVSWYQQTPGQGLQFLFEYFSETQRNKGNFPGRFSGRQFSNSRSEMNVSTLELGDSALYLCASSLAGISYNEQFFGPGTRLTVL.

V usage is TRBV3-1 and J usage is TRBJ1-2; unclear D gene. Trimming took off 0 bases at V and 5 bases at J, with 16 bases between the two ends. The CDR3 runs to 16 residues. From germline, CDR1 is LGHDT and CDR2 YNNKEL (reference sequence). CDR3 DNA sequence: TGTGCCAGCAGCCAAGAAGCTGGGTCCATTGTTTATGGCTACACCTTC. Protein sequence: CASSQEAGSIVYGYTF.

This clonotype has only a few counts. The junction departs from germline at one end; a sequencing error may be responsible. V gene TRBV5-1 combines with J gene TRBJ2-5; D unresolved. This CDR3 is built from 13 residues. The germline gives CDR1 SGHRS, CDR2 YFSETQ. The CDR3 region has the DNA TGCGCCAGCAGATTGGGCGACGCAGAGACCCAGTACTTC. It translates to CASRLGDAETQYF.

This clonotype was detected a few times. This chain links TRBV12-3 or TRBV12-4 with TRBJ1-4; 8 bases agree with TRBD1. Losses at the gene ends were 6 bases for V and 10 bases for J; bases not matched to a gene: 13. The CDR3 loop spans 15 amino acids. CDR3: CASSPPGQEGGKLFF. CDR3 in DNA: TGTGCCAGCAGCCCCCCGGGACAGGAGGGCGGAAAACTGTTTTTT.

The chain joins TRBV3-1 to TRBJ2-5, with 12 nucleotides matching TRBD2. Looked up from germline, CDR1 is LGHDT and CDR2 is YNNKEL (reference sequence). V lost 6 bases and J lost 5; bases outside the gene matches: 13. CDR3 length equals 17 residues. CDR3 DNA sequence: TGTGCCAGCAGAATTCTAGCGGGAGGGCCAGGGGAGGAGACCCAGTACTTC. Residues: CASRILAGGPGEETQYF.

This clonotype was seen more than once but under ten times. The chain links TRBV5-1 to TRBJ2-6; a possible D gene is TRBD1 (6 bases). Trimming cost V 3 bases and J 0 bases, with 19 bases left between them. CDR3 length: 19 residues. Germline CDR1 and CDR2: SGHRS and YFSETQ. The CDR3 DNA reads TGCGCCAGCAGCTCTGGACAGCTAACACCAAGCTCTGGGGCCAACGTCCTGACTTTC. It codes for CASSSGQLTPSSGANVLTF.

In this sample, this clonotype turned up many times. As DNA, the CDR3 is TGCGCCAGCAGCGATACAGCTAGCGCAGATACGCAGTATTTT. This codes for CASSDTASADTQYF. This chain joins TRBV5-1 and TRBJ2-3, with D possibly matching TRBD2 (6 bases). With 4 bases removed from V and 4 bases from J, the gap between germline ends came to 13 bases. The CDR3 is 14 amino acids. Germline V gene lookup returns CDR1 SGHRS and CDR2 YFSETQ.

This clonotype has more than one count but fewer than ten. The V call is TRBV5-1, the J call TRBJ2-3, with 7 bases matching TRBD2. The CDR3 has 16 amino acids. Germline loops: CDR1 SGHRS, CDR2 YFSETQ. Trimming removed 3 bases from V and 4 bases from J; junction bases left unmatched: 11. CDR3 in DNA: TGCGCCAGCAGCTCCCAGGGCGGGAGTAGGTCAGATACGCAGTATTTT. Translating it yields CASSSQGGSRSDTQYF. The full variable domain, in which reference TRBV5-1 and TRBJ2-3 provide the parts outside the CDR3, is KAGVTQTPRYLIKTRGQQVTLSCSPISGHRSVSWYQQTPGQGLQFLFEYFSETQRNKGNFPGRFSGRQFSNSRSEMNVSTLELGDSALYLCASSSQGGSRSDTQYFGPGTRLTVL.

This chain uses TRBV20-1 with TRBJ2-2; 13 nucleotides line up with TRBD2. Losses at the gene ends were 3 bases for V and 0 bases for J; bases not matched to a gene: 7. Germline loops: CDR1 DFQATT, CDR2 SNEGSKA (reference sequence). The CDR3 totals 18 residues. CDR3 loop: CSASPGLAGFANTGELFF. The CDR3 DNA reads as TGCAGTGCTAGTCCGGGACTAGCGGGGTTCGCGAACACCGGGGAGCTGTTTTTT.